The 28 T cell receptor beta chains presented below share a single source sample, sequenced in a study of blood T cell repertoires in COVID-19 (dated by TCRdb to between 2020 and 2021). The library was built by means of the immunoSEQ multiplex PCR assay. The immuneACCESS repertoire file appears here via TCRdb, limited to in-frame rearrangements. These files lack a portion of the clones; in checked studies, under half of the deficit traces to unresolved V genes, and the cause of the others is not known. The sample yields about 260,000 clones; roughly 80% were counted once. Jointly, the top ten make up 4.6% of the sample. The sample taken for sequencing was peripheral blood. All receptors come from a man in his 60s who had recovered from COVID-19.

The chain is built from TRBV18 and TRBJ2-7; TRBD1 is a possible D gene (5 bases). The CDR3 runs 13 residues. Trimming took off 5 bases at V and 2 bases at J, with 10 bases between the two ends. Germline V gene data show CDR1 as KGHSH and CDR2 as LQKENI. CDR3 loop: CASSSKTAYEQYF. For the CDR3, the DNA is TGTGCCAGCTCATCTAAGACAGCCTACGAGCAGTACTTC.

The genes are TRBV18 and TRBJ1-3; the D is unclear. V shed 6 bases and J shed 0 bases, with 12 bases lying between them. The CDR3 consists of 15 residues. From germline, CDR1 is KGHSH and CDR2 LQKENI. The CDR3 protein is CASSARGSSGNTIYF. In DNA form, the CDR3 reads TGTGCCAGCTCGGCGCGCGGGAGCTCTGGAAACACCATATATTTT. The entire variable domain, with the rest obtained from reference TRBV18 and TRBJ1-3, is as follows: NAGVMQNPRHLVRRRGQEARLRCSPMKGHSHVYWYRQLPEEGLKFMVYLQKENIIDESGMPKERFSAEFPKEGPSILRIQQVVRGDSAAYFCASSARGSSGNTIYFGEGSWLTVV.

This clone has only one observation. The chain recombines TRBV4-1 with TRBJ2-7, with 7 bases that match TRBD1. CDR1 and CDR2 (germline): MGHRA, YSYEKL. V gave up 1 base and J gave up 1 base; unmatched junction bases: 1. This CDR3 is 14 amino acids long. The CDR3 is CASSQAGQSYEQYF. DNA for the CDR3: TGCGCCAGCAGCCAAGCGGGACAGTCCTACGAGCAGTACTTC.

The CDR3 region has the DNA TGTGCCAGCAGAGAAACTACAGGCTCCTACAATGAGCAGTTCTTC. Translated: CASRETTGSYNEQFF. The J gene is TRBJ2-1, the V gene TRBV2; D may be TRBD1 (5 bases). The V gene lost 6 bases and the J gene lost 0 bases, with 12 bases spanning the gap. The CDR3 length is 15 residues. Germline V gives CDR1 SNHLY, CDR2 FYNNEI.

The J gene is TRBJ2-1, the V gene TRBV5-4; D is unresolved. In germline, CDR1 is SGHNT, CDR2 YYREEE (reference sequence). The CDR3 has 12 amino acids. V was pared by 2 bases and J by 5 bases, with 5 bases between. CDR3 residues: CASSFIHNEQFF. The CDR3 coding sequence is TGTGCCAGCAGCTTCATCCACAATGAGCAGTTCTTC.

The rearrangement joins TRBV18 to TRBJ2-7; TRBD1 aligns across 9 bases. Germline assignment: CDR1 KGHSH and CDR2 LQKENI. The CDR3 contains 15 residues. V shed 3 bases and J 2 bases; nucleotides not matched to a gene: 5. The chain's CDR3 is CASSPPGTGTYEQYF. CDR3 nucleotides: TGTGCCAGCTCACCGCCCGGGACAGGGACCTACGAGCAGTACTTC. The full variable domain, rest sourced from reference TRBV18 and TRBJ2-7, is NAGVMQNPRHLVRRRGQEARLRCSPMKGHSHVYWYRQLPEEGLKFMVYLQKENIIDESGMPKERFSAEFPKEGPSILRIQQVVRGDSAAYFCASSPPGTGTYEQYFGPGTRLTVT.

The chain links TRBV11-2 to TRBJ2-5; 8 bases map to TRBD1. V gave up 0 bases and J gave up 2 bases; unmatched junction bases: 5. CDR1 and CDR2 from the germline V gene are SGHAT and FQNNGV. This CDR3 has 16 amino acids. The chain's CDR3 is CASSLEGRTGQETQYF. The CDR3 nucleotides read TGTGCCAGCAGCTTAGAGGGGAGGACAGGGCAAGAGACCCAGTACTTC. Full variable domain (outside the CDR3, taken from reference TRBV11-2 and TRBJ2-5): EAGVAQSPRYKIIEKRQSVAFWCNPISGHATLYWYQQILGQGPKLLIQFQNNGVVDDSQLPKDRFSAERLKGVDSTLKIQPAKLEDSAVYLCASSLEGRTGQETQYFGPGTRLLVL.

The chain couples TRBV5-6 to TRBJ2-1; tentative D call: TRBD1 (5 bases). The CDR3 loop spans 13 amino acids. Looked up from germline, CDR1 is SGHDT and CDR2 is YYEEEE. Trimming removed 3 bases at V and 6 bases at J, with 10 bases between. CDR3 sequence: CASSWTWGNEQFF. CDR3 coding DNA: TGTGCCAGCAGCTGGACATGGGGCAATGAGCAGTTCTTC.

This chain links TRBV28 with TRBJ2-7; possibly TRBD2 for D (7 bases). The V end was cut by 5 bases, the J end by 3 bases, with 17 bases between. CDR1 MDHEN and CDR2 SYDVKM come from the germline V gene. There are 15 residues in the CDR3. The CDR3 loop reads CASSPSGTRGYEQYF. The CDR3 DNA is TGTGCCAGCAGTCCCAGCGGGACAAGGGGCTACGAGCAGTACTTC.

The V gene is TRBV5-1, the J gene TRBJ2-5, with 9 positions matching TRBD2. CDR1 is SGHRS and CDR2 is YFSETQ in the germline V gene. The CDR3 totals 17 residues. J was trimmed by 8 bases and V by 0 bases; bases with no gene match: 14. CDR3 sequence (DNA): TGCGCCAGCAGCTTGGAAGACTCGGGACTAGCTAAGAGAACCCAGTACTTC. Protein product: CASSLEDSGLAKRTQYF.

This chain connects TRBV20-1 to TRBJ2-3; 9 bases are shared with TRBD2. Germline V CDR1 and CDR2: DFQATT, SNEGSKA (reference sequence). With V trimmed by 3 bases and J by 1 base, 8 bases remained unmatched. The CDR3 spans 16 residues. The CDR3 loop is CSASVGGRAGTDTQYF. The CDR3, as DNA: TGCAGTGCTAGTGTTGGCGGGAGGGCGGGCACAGATACGCAGTATTTT.

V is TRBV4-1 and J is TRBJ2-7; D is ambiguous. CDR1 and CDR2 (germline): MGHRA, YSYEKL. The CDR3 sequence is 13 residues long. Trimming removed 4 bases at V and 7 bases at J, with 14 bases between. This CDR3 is CASSPRFLEEQYF. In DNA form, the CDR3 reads TGCGCCAGCAGCCCCCGTTTTCTGGAGGAGCAGTACTTC.

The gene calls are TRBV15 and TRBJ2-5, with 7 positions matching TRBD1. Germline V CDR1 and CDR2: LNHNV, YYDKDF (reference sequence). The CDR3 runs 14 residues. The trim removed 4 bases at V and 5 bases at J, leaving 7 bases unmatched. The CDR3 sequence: CATSTHRGMETQYF. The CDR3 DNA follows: TGTGCCACCAGCACACACAGGGGCATGGAGACCCAGTACTTC. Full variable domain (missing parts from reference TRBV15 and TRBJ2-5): DAMVIQNPRYQVTQFGKPVTLSCSQTLNHNVMYWYQQKSSQAPKLLFHYYDKDFNNEADTPDNFQSRRPNTSFCFLDIRSPGLGDTAMYLCATSTHRGMETQYFGPGTRLLVL.

In DNA, the CDR3 is TGTGCCAGCAGAATCACCGGGAATAGAGAGACCCAGTACTTC. Translating it yields CASRITGNRETQYF. V and J are TRBV27 and TRBJ2-5, with a weak D call TRBD2 (5 bases). This CDR3 is built from 14 residues. V was pared by 6 bases and J by 4 bases, with 15 bases between. Germline V gives CDR1 MNHEY, CDR2 SMNVEV (reference sequence).

In DNA form, the CDR3 reads TGTGCCAGCAGTTCCCTACAGGGAGATGTATTATATGGCTACACCTTC. As protein: CASSSLQGDVLYGYTF. The chain uses TRBV27 and TRBJ1-2, with D tentatively TRBD1 (6 bases). Germline values: CDR1 MNHEY, CDR2 SMNVEV (reference sequence). The CDR3 runs to 16 residues. V was trimmed by 4 bases and J by 5 bases, leaving 20 bases between them.

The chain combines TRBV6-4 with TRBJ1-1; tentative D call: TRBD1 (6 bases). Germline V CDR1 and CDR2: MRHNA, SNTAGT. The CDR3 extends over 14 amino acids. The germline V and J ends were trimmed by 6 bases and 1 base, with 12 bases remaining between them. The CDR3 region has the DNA TGTGCCAGCAGGACCCAGACAGGGAACACTGAAGCTTTCTTT. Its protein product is CASRTQTGNTEAFF.

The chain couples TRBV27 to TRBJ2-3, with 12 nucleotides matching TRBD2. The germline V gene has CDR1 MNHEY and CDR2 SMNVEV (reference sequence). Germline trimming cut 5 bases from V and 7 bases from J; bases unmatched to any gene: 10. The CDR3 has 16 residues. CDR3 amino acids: CASSGLSSGRAYTQYF. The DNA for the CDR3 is TGTGCCAGCAGTGGCCTTTCTAGCGGGAGGGCCTATACGCAGTATTTT.

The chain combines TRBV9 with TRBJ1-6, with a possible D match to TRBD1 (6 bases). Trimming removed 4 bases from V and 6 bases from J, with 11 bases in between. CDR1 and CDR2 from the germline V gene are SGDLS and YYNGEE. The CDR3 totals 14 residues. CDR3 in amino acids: CASSTTGSNSPLHF. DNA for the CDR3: TGTGCCAGCAGCACGACAGGCAGTAATTCACCCCTCCACTTT.

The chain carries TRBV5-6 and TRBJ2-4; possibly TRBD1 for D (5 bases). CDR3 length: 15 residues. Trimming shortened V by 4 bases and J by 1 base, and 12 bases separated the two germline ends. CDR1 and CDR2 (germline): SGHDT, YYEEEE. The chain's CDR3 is CASSAAGIAKNIQYF. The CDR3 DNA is TGTGCCAGCAGCGCGGCAGGGATCGCCAAAAACATTCAGTACTTC. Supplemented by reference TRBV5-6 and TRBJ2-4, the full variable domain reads DAGVTQSPTHLIKTRGQQVTLRCSPKSGHDTVSWYQQALGQGPQFIFQYYEEEERQRGNFPDRFSGHQFPNYSSELNVNALLLGDSALYLCASSAAGIAKNIQYFGAGTRLSVL.

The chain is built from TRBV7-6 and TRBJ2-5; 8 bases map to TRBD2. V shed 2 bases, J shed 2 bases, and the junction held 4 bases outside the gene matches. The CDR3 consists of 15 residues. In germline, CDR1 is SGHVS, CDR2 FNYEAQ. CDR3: CASSLWGLEQETQYF. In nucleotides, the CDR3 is TGTGCCAGCAGCTTATGGGGACTAGAACAAGAGACCCAGTACTTC.

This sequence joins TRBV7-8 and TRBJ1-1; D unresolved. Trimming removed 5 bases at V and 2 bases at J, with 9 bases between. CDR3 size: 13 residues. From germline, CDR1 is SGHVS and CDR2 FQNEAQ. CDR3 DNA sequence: TGTGCCAGCAGCCTGCGGACTAACACTGAAGCTTTCTTT. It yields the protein CASSLRTNTEAFF.

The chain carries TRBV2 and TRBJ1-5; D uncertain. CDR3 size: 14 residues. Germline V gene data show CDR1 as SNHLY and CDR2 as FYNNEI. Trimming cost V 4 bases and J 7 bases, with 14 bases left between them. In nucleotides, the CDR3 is TGTGCCAGCAGTGGTACAGCCTTCCCCCAGCCCCAGCATTTT. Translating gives CASSGTAFPQPQHF.

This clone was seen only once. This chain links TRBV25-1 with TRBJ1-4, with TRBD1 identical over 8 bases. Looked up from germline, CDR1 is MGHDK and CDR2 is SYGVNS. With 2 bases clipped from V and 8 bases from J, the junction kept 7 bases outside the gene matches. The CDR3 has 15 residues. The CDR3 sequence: CASSETTGASEKLFF. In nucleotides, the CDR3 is TGTGCCAGCAGTGAAACGACAGGGGCTTCAGAAAAACTGTTTTTT.

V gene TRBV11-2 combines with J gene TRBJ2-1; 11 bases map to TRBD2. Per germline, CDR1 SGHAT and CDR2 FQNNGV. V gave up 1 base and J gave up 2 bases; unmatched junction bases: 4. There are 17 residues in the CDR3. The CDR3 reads CASSLVGSGGAYNEQFF. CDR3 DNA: TGTGCCAGCAGCTTAGTGGGTAGCGGGGGGGCCTACAATGAGCAGTTCTTC. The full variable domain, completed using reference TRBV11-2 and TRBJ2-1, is EAGVAQSPRYKIIEKRQSVAFWCNPISGHATLYWYQQILGQGPKLLIQFQNNGVVDDSQLPKDRFSAERLKGVDSTLKIQPAKLEDSAVYLCASSLVGSGGAYNEQFFGPGTRLTVL.

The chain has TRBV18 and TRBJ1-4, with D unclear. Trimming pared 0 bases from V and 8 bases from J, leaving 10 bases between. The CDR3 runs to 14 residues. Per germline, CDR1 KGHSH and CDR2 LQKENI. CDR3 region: CASSPPSGPEKLFF. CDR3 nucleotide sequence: TGTGCCAGCTCACCACCGTCAGGTCCGGAAAAACTGTTTTTT.

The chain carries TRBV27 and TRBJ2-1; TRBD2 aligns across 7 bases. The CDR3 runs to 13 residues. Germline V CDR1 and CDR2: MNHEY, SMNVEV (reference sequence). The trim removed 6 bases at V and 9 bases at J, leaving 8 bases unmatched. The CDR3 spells CASSRLAPGEQFF. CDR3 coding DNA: TGTGCCAGCAGCAGACTAGCCCCCGGTGAGCAGTTCTTC.

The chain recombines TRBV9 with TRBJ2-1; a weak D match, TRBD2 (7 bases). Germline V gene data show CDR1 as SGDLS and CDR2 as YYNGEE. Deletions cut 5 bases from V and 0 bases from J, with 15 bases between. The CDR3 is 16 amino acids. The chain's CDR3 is CASSPGGPSSYNEQFF. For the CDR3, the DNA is TGTGCCAGCAGTCCGGGGGGCCCAAGCTCCTACAATGAGCAGTTCTTC. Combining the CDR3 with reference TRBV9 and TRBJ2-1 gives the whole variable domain DSGVTQTPKHLITATGQRVTLRCSPRSGDLSVYWYQQSLDQGLQFLIQYYNGEERAKGNILERFSAQQFPDLHSELNLSSLELGDSALYFCASSPGGPSSYNEQFFGPGTRLTVL.

In DNA, the CDR3 is TGTGCCAGCAGTGAATGGGGAGGGCAGTCAGGGTCACCCCTCCACTTT. It codes for CASSEWGGQSGSPLHF. The V call is TRBV25-1, the J call TRBJ1-6; D is perhaps TRBD1 (5 bases). This CDR3 comprises 16 residues. V was pared by 1 base and J by 10 bases, with 17 bases between. The germline V gene has CDR1 MGHDK and CDR2 SYGVNS. Full variable domain (remainder filled in from reference TRBV25-1 and TRBJ1-6): EADIYQTPRYLVIGTGKKITLECSQTMGHDKMYWYQQDPGMELHLIHYSYGVNSTEKGDLSSESTVSRIRTEHFPLTLESARPSHTSQYLCASSEWGGQSGSPLHFGNGTRLTVT.